These 24 T cell receptor beta chains came from one sample sequenced in a study of T-cell memory formation after mild COVID-19. TCRdb re-called the 5' RACE reads through MiXCR, storing one row per CDR3 protein. The data contain roughly 240,000 distinct CDR3 sequences, 15% to 20% of them singletons. The sample taken for sequencing was PBMCs or a T cell subset sorted from them (not recorded which). These receptors were obtained from a young man who had mild COVID-19 (a few samples of this study predate the infection). Cell type and time point are not known.

This clonotype was picked up a small number of times. The rearrangement links TRBV11-2 to TRBJ2-3; TRBD2 agrees at 7 bases. Losses at the gene ends were 1 base for V and 7 bases for J; bases not matched to a gene: 5. Germline CDR1 SGHAT, CDR2 FQNNGV. The CDR3 totals 14 residues. The CDR3 reads CASSLVGGVNTQYF. CDR3 in DNA: TGTGCCAGCAGCTTAGTGGGGGGGGTTAATACGCAGTATTTT.

V usage is TRBV5-6 and J usage is TRBJ2-7; unclear D gene. V shed 7 bases and J shed 10 bases, with 15 bases lying between them. Germline V gene lookup returns CDR1 SGHDT and CDR2 YYEEEE. The CDR3 extends over 11 amino acids. The CDR3 spells CASAETLYQYV. CDR3 coding DNA: TGTGCCAGCGCCGAGACACTGTATCAGTACGTC.

The chain is built from TRBV20-1 and TRBJ1-3, with D hard to call. Trimming shortened V by 3 bases and J by 5 bases, and 17 bases separated the two germline ends. CDR3 size: 15 residues. Germline-derived CDR1 and CDR2 are DFQATT and SNEGSKA (reference sequence). CDR3 region: CSASPSGGFRNTIYF. The CDR3 region has the DNA TGCAGTGCTAGTCCTTCGGGCGGTTTTAGAAACACCATATATTTT.

This rearrangement joins TRBV4-1 to TRBJ2-7; D is uncertain. The CDR3 contains 13 residues. Between the trimmed V and J ends, which lost 4 bases and 1 base, there was a span of 8 bases. Looked up from germline, CDR1 is MGHRA and CDR2 is YSYEKL. The CDR3 DNA follows: TGCGCCAGCAGCCGTCCCGGGTCCTACGAGCAGTACGTC. This sequence encodes CASSRPGSYEQYV.

The rearrangement links TRBV14 to TRBJ2-3; D call uncertain. The CDR3 is 16 amino acids. Germline V lookup: CDR1 SGHDN, CDR2 FVKESK. V gave up 0 bases and J gave up 0 bases, with 10 bases separating them. The CDR3 DNA follows: TGTGCCAGCAGCCAAGATGGGCGGCCAAGCACAGATACGCAGTATTTT. It translates to CASSQDGRPSTDTQYF. Full variable domain (rest looked up from reference TRBV14 and TRBJ2-3): EAGVTQFPSHSVIEKGQTVTLRCDPISGHDNLYWYRRVMGKEIKFLLHFVKESKQDESGMPNNRFLAERTGGTYSTLKVQPAELEDSGVYFCASSQDGRPSTDTQYFGPGTRLTVL.

The V call is TRBV5-1, the J call TRBJ2-1, with 8 bases aligning to TRBD2. Germline-derived CDR1 and CDR2 are SGHRS and YFSETQ. V lost 0 bases, J lost 2 bases, and 4 bases stayed unmatched. This CDR3 comprises 16 residues. CDR3 loop: CASSLGVAGTYNEQFF. The CDR3 DNA is TGCGCCAGCAGCTTGGGGGTAGCGGGGACCTACAATGAGCAGTTCTTC.

This clonotype was seen a handful of times. The chain employs TRBV5-4 and TRBJ2-3; no reliable D call. This CDR3 has 13 residues. Germline V gene lookup returns CDR1 SGHNT and CDR2 YYREEE (reference sequence). The V and J ends lost 4 bases and 2 bases respectively, with 8 bases between them. As DNA, the CDR3 is TGTGCCAGCAGCCCCGACAACACAGATACGCAGTATTTT. Residues: CASSPDNTDTQYF.

The chain couples TRBV7-2 to TRBJ1-1; 9 positions agree with TRBD1. The CDR3 is made up of 17 amino acids. Germline V gives CDR1 SGHTA, CDR2 FQGNSA. V dropped 2 bases and J dropped 1; count of bases not matched to a gene: 8. The CDR3 loop reads CASSLPQQDRGNTEAFF. CDR3 sequence (DNA): TGTGCCAGCAGCTTACCCCAACAGGACAGGGGGAACACTGAAGCTTTCTTT.

This clonotype was seen a handful of times. V gene TRBV6-6 combines with J gene TRBJ2-3; TRBD2 aligns across 9 bases. Germline lookup yields CDR1 MNHNY and CDR2 SVGAGI (reference sequence). V gave up 0 bases and J gave up 4 bases; unmatched junction bases: 5. The CDR3 is 16 residues long. As DNA, the CDR3 is TGTGCCAGCAGTTACTCGGGTAGCGGGAGATCAGATACGCAGTATTTT. Protein product: CASSYSGSGRSDTQYF.

This clonotype was observed a few times. This chain's CDR3 is CASNPVGGVETQYF. The CDR3 DNA is TGTGCCAGCAACCCGGTCGGCGGGGTAGAGACCCAGTACTTC. This chain uses TRBV2 with TRBJ2-5; tentatively, D is TRBD2 (6 bases). Germline V gene lookup returns CDR1 SNHLY and CDR2 FYNNEI. CDR3 length: 14 residues. V was pared by 7 bases and J by 4 bases, with 16 bases between.

This clonotype appeared a few times. The chain carries TRBV12-3 or TRBV12-4 and TRBJ1-1, with 7 bases fitting TRBD1. The CDR3 loop spans 15 amino acids. V shed 3 bases and J 4 bases; nucleotides not matched to a gene: 8. The CDR3 DNA sequence: TGTGCCAGCAGTTTGGGCAGGGGGACGGGCACTGAAGCTTTCTTT. Its translation: CASSLGRGTGTEAFF.

J is TRBJ1-1 and V is TRBV7-9; 9 bases are a match to TRBD1. CDR3 length: 16 amino acids. Germline lookup yields CDR1 SEHNR and CDR2 FQNEAQ (reference sequence). V shed 5 bases, J shed 0 bases, and the junction held 7 bases outside the gene matches. In DNA, the CDR3 is TGTGCCAGCAGCCCGTACAGGGGGCGTATGAACACTGAAGCTTTCTTT. Protein product: CASSPYRGRMNTEAFF.

This clonotype came up many times. The chain has TRBV28 and TRBJ2-1; 7 positions match TRBD2. The CDR3 has 18 residues. Per the germline V gene, CDR1 is MDHEN and CDR2 is SYDVKM. Trimming removed 4 bases from V and 2 bases from J; junction bases left unmatched: 14. The CDR3 DNA is TGTGCCAGCAGTTCCCCTCGCGGTGGGGGGGAAACCTACAATGAGCAGTTCTTC. Amino acids: CASSSPRGGGETYNEQFF.

V is TRBV20-1 and J is TRBJ2-7, with 10 bases aligning to TRBD2. V lost 0 bases to trimming and J lost 2 bases; unmatched junction nucleotides: 4. The CDR3 loop spans 15 amino acids. From germline, CDR1 is DFQATT and CDR2 SNEGSKA (reference sequence). The CDR3 region is CSARDPLAGTYEQYV. CDR3 nucleotide sequence: TGCAGTGCTAGAGATCCACTAGCGGGAACCTACGAGCAGTACGTC.

The rearrangement links TRBV7-2 to TRBJ2-3; 8 bases line up with TRBD2. The CDR3 length is 18 residues. The germline gives CDR1 SGHTA, CDR2 FQGNSA. V trimming: 1 base; J trimming: 3 bases; junction bases outside the gene matches: 12. CDR3 nucleotide sequence: TGTGCCAGCAGCTTAGTATTCAGCGGGGGTGCTAGAACAGATACGCAGTATTTT. It translates to CASSLVFSGGARTDTQYF.

Notes on this clonotype: The CDR3 carries no conserved terminal phenylalanine or tryptophan, so it likely arises from a read error. The V call is TRBV9, the J call TRBJ1-2; 9 nucleotides agree with TRBD1. Looked up from germline, CDR1 is SGDLS and CDR2 is YYNGEE. Trimming took 0 bases from V and 4 from J; bases not matched to a gene: 4. The CDR3 is 15 residues long. The chain's CDR3 is CASSVDRTGAYGYTL. The CDR3, as DNA: TGTGCCAGCAGCGTAGATAGGACAGGGGCCTATGGCTACACCTTA.

The rearrangement uses TRBV20-1 and TRBJ2-3; 8 bases align to TRBD2. Germline values: CDR1 DFQATT, CDR2 SNEGSKA (reference sequence). This CDR3 comprises 16 residues. V lost 6 bases and J lost 2; bases outside the gene matches: 13. CDR3 in amino acids: CSAGERSGDLTDTQYF. CDR3 in DNA: TGCAGTGCCGGGGAACGTAGCGGGGACCTCACAGATACGCAGTATTTT.

This clonotype was seen only a few times. The rearrangement joins TRBV19 to TRBJ2-7; a possible D gene is TRBD1 (5 bases). The CDR3 extends over 14 amino acids. V was cut by 5 bases and J by 0 bases, with 11 bases left in between. Germline-derived CDR1 and CDR2 are LNHDA and SQIVND (reference sequence). CDR3 DNA sequence: TGTGCCAGTAGTGAGCAGGGTGTCTCCTACGAGCAGTACTTC. Translated, it gives CASSEQGVSYEQYF.

This clonotype was recorded at least ten times. The chain couples TRBV3-2 to TRBJ2-1; the DNA was not used to check the table's D call, TRBD1. TRBV3-2 is recorded as a pseudogene. This CDR3 contains 13 residues. Here the CDR3 reads CASSGRGRGEQFF. CDR3 DNA sequence: TGTGCCAGCAGCGGCAGGGGGCGAGGTGAGCAGTTCTTC.

DNA for the CDR3: TGCAGTGCTAGACAGCCCGGGGGAAGACTCCTTGAAGCTTTCTTT. This gives the protein CSARQPGGRLLEAFF. The gene calls are TRBV20-1 and TRBJ1-1, with a weak D call TRBD1 (5 bases). The CDR3 has 15 residues. Germline CDR1 and CDR2: DFQATT and SNEGSKA (reference sequence). Trimming stripped 2 bases from V and 7 bases from J, with 20 bases between.

This clonotype occurred a few times. The chain combines TRBV7-9 with TRBJ1-2; D is ambiguous. Trimming took 3 bases from V and 4 from J, leaving 12 bases between them. Germline loops: CDR1 SEHNR, CDR2 FQNEAQ (reference sequence). The CDR3 runs to 14 residues. The CDR3: CASSFSLEGYGYTF. CDR3 sequence (DNA): TGTGCCAGCAGCTTTTCCTTGGAAGGCTATGGCTACACCTTC. Based on the CDR3 plus reference TRBV7-9 and TRBJ1-2, the full variable domain is DTGVSQNPRHKITKRGQNVTFRCDPISEHNRLYWYRQTLGQGPEFLTYFQNEAQLEKSRLLSDRFSAERPKGSFSTLEIQRTEQGDSAMYLCASSFSLEGYGYTFGSGTRLTVV.

In this sample, this clonotype turned up a few times. The rearrangement uses TRBV29-1 and TRBJ1-4, with 7 bases that match TRBD1. Germline CDR1 is SQVTM and CDR2 is ANQGSEA. V shed 6 bases and J 8 bases; nucleotides not matched to a gene: 12. This CDR3 comprises 14 residues. Written as DNA, the CDR3 is TGCAGCGTCGAACGTTCGGCAGGGGGGGAAAAACTGTTTTTT. Translation: CSVERSAGGEKLFF.

The V and J genes are TRBV7-6 and TRBJ2-2, with D hard to call. V lost 5 bases and J 6 bases, leaving 10 bases between the germline ends. CDR3 length: 13 residues. In germline, CDR1 is SGHVS, CDR2 FNYEAQ. The CDR3 is CASSPRGAGELFF. In DNA form, the CDR3 reads TGTGCCAGCAGCCCCCGTGGGGCCGGGGAGCTGTTTTTT. Supplemented by reference TRBV7-6 and TRBJ2-2, the full variable domain reads GAGVSQSPRYKVTKRGQDVALRCDPISGHVSLYWYRQALGQGPEFLTYFNYEAQQDKSGLPNDRFSAERPEGSISTLTIQRTEQRDSAMYRCASSPRGAGELFFGEGSRLTVL.

The chain uses TRBV7-2 and TRBJ1-2, with D perhaps matching TRBD1 (6 bases). Trimming removed 1 base at V and 2 bases at J, with 14 bases between. Germline CDR1 is SGHTA and CDR2 is FQGNSA. The CDR3 loop spans 16 amino acids. This chain's CDR3 is CASSLGGTQTNYGYTF. CDR3 DNA: TGTGCCAGCAGCTTAGGGGGGACACAAACGAACTATGGCTACACCTTC.